The T cell receptor beta chain described here comes from a study of cytomegalovirus exposure and HLA in healthy donors. Amplification used 60 Vbeta primers and 13 Jbeta primers. Libraries were prepared by immunoSEQ multiplex PCR; TCRdb keeps only in-frame clonotypes and omits some of them. This sample has some 110,000 clones; around 75% occur once, and the top ten carry more than 4.5%. Germline V CDR1 and CDR2: SGHTA, FQGTGA. The CDR3 runs to 14 residues. With 3 bases removed from V and 3 bases from J, the gap between germline ends came to 8 bases. The clonotype was recovered from a man between 60 and 70 years old in good health and CMV-seropositive. The sample was PBMCs. V gene TRBV7-3 combines with J gene TRBJ2-2; possible D gene TRBD2, 6 bases. CDR3 sequence: CASSLGGHTGELFF. In DNA, the CDR3 is TGTGCCAGCAGCTTGGGGGGTCACACCGGGGAGCTGTTTTTT.